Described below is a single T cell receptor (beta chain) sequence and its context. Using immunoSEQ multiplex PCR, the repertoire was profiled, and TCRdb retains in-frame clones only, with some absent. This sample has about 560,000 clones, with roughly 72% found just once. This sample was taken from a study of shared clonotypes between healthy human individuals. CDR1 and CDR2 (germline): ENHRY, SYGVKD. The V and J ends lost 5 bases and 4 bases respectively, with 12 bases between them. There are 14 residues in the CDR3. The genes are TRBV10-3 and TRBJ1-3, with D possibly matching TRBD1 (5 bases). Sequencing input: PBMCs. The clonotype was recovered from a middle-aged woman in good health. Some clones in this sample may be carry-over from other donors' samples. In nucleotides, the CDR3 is TGTGCCATCAGTTTCGACAGAGACGGAAACACCATATATTTT. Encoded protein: CAISFDRDGNTIYF.